This is a list of T cell receptor beta chains from one sample in a study of somatic mutations in cytotoxic T cells in rheumatoid arthritis. The data were produced by immunoSEQ multiplex PCR, yet TCRdb's version contains in-frame clones alone and is incomplete. The table includes some 35,000 clones, around 80% detected once. What was sequenced was CD8+ T cells sorted from blood. The receptors come from a middle-aged man in good health. Both conserved end residues are part of each CDR3. A D gene is named only where the DNA matches it firmly. Part of the rows lack a size; the others show once, few, many or a class for expanded clones.

V gene,clone size,J gene,D gene,CDR3 DNA,CDR3 protein
TRBV9,.,TRBJ2-1,.,TGTGCCAGCAGCGACCGCGGAGAGCAGTTCTTC,CASSDRGEQFF
TRBV9,.,TRBJ2-2,TRBD1,TGTGCCAGCAGCCCCCGGACAGGGGCGAACACCGGGGAGCTGTTTTTT,CASSPRTGANTGELFF
TRBV13,once,TRBJ1-1,TRBD1,TGTGCCAGCAGCTTATGGGAGGGGGCCGGCACTGAAGCTTTCTTT,CASSLWEGAGTEAFF
TRBV7-8,.,TRBJ2-2,TRBD2,TGTGCCAGCAGCTTAGGGGCTAGCGGAAAGGAGCTGTTTTTT,CASSLGASGKELFF
TRBV7-2,.,TRBJ2-7,TRBD2,TGTGCCAGCAGCTTAACTAGCGGGATTAGGGCGAGCTCCTACGAGCAGTACTTC,CASSLTSGIRASSYEQYF
TRBV5-4,.,TRBJ2-3,TRBD2,TGTGCCAGCAGCTTGGTACTAGCGGGGACAGATACGCAGTATTTT,CASSLVLAGTDTQYF
TRBV5-4,.,TRBJ2-2,.,TGTGCCAGCAGCTTGAAGAACACCGGGGAGCTGTTTTTT,CASSLKNTGELFF
TRBV27,.,TRBJ2-1,.,TGTGCCAGCAGTTTAATTCCAGACGCCGTGCAGTTCTTC,CASSLIPDAVQFF
TRBV29-1,.,TRBJ1-2,.,TGCAGCGTTGCCGGCAGGGTATTGGGCTACACCTTC,CSVAGRVLGYTF
TRBV27,once,TRBJ2-1,TRBD1,TGTGCCAGCAGTGGCTGGACAGGGCGAGGGTACAATGAGCAGTTCTTC,CASSGWTGRGYNEQFF
TRBV9,.,TRBJ2-7,TRBD2,TGTGCCAGCAGCGTAGCGACTAGCGGACCCTACGAGCAGTACTTC,CASSVATSGPYEQYF
TRBV10-2,.,TRBJ2-7,.,TGCGCCAGCAGTGAAGTCACCTTCTACGAGCAGTACTTC,CASSEVTFYEQYF
TRBV7-9,once,TRBJ2-3,.,TGTGCCAGCAGCTTAAGAGGGGTGGGCGCGGATACGCAGTATTTT,CASSLRGVGADTQYF
TRBV4-2,once,TRBJ2-7,TRBD2,TGTGCCAGCGCCTATAAGCGGGGTTCTGGTGCTGACGAGCAGTACTTC,CASAYKRGSGADEQYF
TRBV11-2,.,TRBJ2-5,.,TGTGCCAGCAGCTTAGATTGGAGGGGGGACAGTGACCAAGAGACCCAGTACTTC,CASSLDWRGDSDQETQYF
TRBV7-9,.,TRBJ2-5,.,TGTGCCAGCAGCCCCTACCCCGGGGGCCAAGAGACCCAGTACTTC,CASSPYPGGQETQYF